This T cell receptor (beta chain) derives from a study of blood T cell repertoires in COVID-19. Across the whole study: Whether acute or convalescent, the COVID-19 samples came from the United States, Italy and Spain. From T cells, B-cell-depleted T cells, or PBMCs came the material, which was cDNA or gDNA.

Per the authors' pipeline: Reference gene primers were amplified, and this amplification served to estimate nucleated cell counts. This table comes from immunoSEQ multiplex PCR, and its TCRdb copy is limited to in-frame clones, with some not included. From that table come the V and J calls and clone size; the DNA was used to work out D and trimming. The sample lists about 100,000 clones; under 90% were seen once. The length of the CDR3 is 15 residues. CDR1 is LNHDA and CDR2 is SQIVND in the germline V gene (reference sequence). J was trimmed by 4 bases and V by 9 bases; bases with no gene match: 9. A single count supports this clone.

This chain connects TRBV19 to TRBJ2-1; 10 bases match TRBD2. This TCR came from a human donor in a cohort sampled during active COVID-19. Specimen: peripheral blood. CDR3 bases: TGTGCCAGCGCTCCTAGCGGGGGCCTATACAATGAGCAGTTCTTC. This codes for CASAPSGGLYNEQFF.